Listed below are T cell receptor beta chains from one sample, sequenced in a study of CD8+ T cells in alopecia areata. Libraries were prepared by immunoSEQ multiplex PCR; TCRdb keeps only in-frame clonotypes and omits some of them. The table has some 80,000 clones, 66% seen once. Sample: CD8+ T cells sorted from blood, taken at week 24, from a patient treated with tofacitinib. The receptors were gathered from a human donor with alopecia areata. The CDR3 runs from the conserved cysteine through the conserved F or W. The D gene is left open where the match is weak. Size is stated for part of the rows, as once, few or many counts, or as a class when the clone is expanded.

V gene	J gene	D gene	clone size	CDR3 protein	CDR3 DNA
TRBV30	TRBJ2-7	TRBD2	-	CAWSALGGGRSLPEQYF	TGTGCCTGGAGTGCCCTCGGGGGGGGCCGATCCCTACCGGAGCAGTACTTC
TRBV6-1	TRBJ2-2	TRBD2	-	CASSDWAGGPGELFF	TGTGCCAGCAGTGATTGGGCGGGGGGACCCGGGGAGCTGTTTTTT
TRBV23-1	TRBJ1-5	-	-	CASRGSNQPQHF	TGCGCCAGCAGAGGATCCAATCAGCCCCAGCATTTT
TRBV19	TRBJ2-7	TRBD1	few	CASSISQGAEEQYF	TGTGCCAGTAGTATTTCACAGGGGGCGGAGGAGCAGTACTTC
TRBV6-5	TRBJ2-1	TRBD2	-	CASSIRGDEQFF	TGTGCCAGCAGCATACGGGGGGATGAGCAGTTCTTC
TRBV27	TRBJ1-5	-	once	CASSLEGSQPQHF	TGTGCCAGCAGTTTAGAGGGGTCTCAGCCCCAGCATTTT
TRBV27	TRBJ2-7	-	-	CASSLSGPPADEQYF	TGTGCCAGCAGTTTGAGTGGGCCGCCCGCTGACGAGCAGTACTTC
TRBV5-4	TRBJ2-1	TRBD2	-	CASSPLAGAEYEQFF	TGTGCCAGCAGCCCACTAGCGGGGGCAGAGTATGAGCAGTTCTTC
TRBV4-1	TRBJ1-2	TRBD1	-	CASSQVGSGGDYGYTF	TGCGCCAGCAGCCAAGTGGGATCAGGGGGCGACTATGGCTACACCTTC
TRBV9	TRBJ2-5	TRBD2	-	CASSESGGQETQYF	TGTGCCAGCAGCGAAAGCGGGGGCCAAGAGACCCAGTACTTC
TRBV15	TRBJ2-1	TRBD2	-	CATSTKAGGHQQLEQFF	TGTGCCACCAGCACGAAAGCGGGGGGCCACCAACAATTAGAGCAGTTCTTC
TRBV5-1	TRBJ2-2	-	-	CASSWGRNTGELFF	TGCGCCAGCAGCTGGGGACGGAACACCGGGGAGCTGTTTTTT
TRBV5-1	TRBJ1-2	-	-	CASSPEGYGYTF	TGCGCCAGCAGCCCCGAGGGCTATGGCTACACCTTC
TRBV4-1	TRBJ2-5	-	-	CASSPPEQNQETQYF	TGCGCCAGCAGCCCACCGGAGCAGAACCAAGAGACCCAGTACTTC
TRBV4-1	TRBJ2-1	TRBD2	-	CASSQTLAAFYNEQFF	TGCGCCAGCAGCCAGACCCTAGCGGCCTTCTACAATGAGCAGTTCTTC
TRBV6-6	TRBJ1-5	-	-	CASRSANGQPQHF	TGTGCCAGCAGGTCCGCCAACGGGCAGCCCCAGCATTTT
TRBV29-1	TRBJ2-7	-	few	CSVEGGLPYEQYF	TGCAGCGTCGAGGGGGGGCTTCCCTACGAGCAGTACTTC
TRBV11-2	TRBJ2-5	-	few	CASSDQGGTGETQYF	TGTGCCAGCAGCGATCAGGGCGGGACGGGGGAGACCCAGTACTTC
TRBV9	TRBJ2-4	-	-	CASSDGGDIQYF	TGTGCCAGCAGCGACGGGGGAGACATTCAGTACTTC
TRBV2	TRBJ1-2	-	once	CASSESDGELYGYTF	TGTGCCAGCAGTGAATCCGACGGGGAACTCTATGGCTACACCTTC
TRBV25-1	TRBJ2-1	-	-	CASSESPGEQFF	TGTGCCAGCAGTGAATCCCCTGGTGAGCAGTTCTTC
TRBV4-3	TRBJ1-2	-	-	CASSQENLGRNYGYTF	TGCGCCAGCAGCCAGGAGAACTTGGGAAGAAACTATGGCTACACCTTC
TRBV2	TRBJ1-1	-	-	CASSDPDFEDTEAFF	TGTGCCAGCAGCGACCCCGATTTCGAGGACACTGAAGCTTTCTTT
TRBV7-2	TRBJ2-5	-	medium-sized	CASSSRPLIETQYF	TGTGCCAGCAGCTCTAGGCCCCTCATTGAGACCCAGTACTTC
TRBV4-1	TRBJ2-5	-	once	CASSQERGRDPETQYF	TGCGCCAGCAGCCAAGAGAGGGGGCGGGACCCGGAGACCCAGTACTTC
TRBV5-6	TRBJ1-6	TRBD1	-	CASSSTGTGNSPLHF	TGTGCCAGCAGCTCGACAGGGACCGGGAATTCACCCCTCCACTTT
TRBV29-1	TRBJ2-1	-	-	CSVEDLGSSAGPLNPSEQFF	TGCAGCGTTGAAGATCTCGGATCTTCGGCAGGGCCCTTAAATCCAAGTGAGCAGTTCTTC
TRBV7-8	TRBJ2-3	TRBD2	-	CASSSASGGPDTQYF	TGTGCCAGCAGCTCGGCTAGCGGAGGTCCCGATACGCAGTATTTT
TRBV30	TRBJ1-5	TRBD1	-	CAWSDGTGLQPQHF	TGTGCCTGGAGTGACGGGACAGGGCTTCAGCCCCAGCATTTT
TRBV28	TRBJ2-5	-	-	CASSLSLASYQETQYF	TGTGCCAGCAGTTTATCCTTAGCTTCGTACCAAGAGACCCAGTACTTC
TRBV2	TRBJ1-1	-	few	CASSPEGNTEAFF	TGTGCCAGCAGCCCCGAGGGGAACACTGAAGCTTTCTTT
TRBV27	TRBJ1-1	-	-	CASSLGGWGSEAFF	TGTGCCAGCAGTTTAGGGGGGTGGGGATCTGAAGCTTTCTTT
TRBV29-1	TRBJ2-1	-	-	CSVDLGRKYNEQFF	TGCAGCGTTGACTTAGGGCGGAAATACAATGAGCAGTTCTTC
TRBV4-1	TRBJ1-1	-	few	CASSQDNINTEAFF	TGCGCCAGCAGCCAAGATAACATCAACACTGAAGCTTTCTTT
TRBV7-3	TRBJ2-5	-	-	CASSLGVVAQETQYF	TGTGCCAGCAGCTTAGGAGTAGTAGCCCAAGAGACCCAGTACTTC
TRBV6-5	TRBJ2-2	-	-	CASSYLDTGELFF	TGTGCCAGCAGTTACCTGGACACCGGGGAGCTGTTTTTT
TRBV9	TRBJ2-1	-	-	CASSVAYSYNEQFF	TGTGCCAGCAGCGTAGCGTACAGCTACAATGAGCAGTTCTTC
TRBV5-1	TRBJ2-3	TRBD2	few	CASRDRTSGGALDTQYF	TGCGCCAGCAGAGACCGGACTAGCGGGGGGGCGTTAGATACGCAGTATTTT
TRBV14	TRBJ2-2	TRBD1	-	CASSLILGTGSTGELFF	TGTGCCAGCAGCTTGATCCTCGGGACAGGCAGCACCGGGGAGCTGTTTTTT
TRBV30	TRBJ2-7	TRBD2	once	CAWSGLAGGSYEQYF	TGTGCCTGGAGTGGGCTAGCGGGAGGGTCGTACGAGCAGTACTTC
TRBV4-2	TRBJ1-2	TRBD1	-	CASSQDTGESYGYTF	TGTGCCAGCAGCCAAGATACAGGGGAGAGCTATGGCTACACCTTC
TRBV29-1	TRBJ2-5	-	-	CSVTGDNQETQYF	TGCAGCGTTACGGGAGACAACCAAGAGACCCAGTACTTC
TRBV5-1	TRBJ2-1	TRBD2	-	CASSAGLAGAKSEQFF	TGCGCCAGCAGCGCGGGACTAGCGGGGGCAAAGTCTGAGCAGTTCTTC
TRBV11-2	TRBJ1-1	-	-	CASAPSATEAFF	TGTGCCAGCGCCCCGTCGGCCACTGAAGCTTTCTTT
TRBV5-1	TRBJ2-7	-	-	CASSPGDYEQYF	TGCGCCAGCAGCCCCGGGGACTACGAGCAGTACTTC
TRBV30	TRBJ1-5	-	-	CAWSLSSNQPQHF	TGTGCCTGGAGTCTAAGTAGCAATCAGCCCCAGCATTTT
TRBV7-3	TRBJ2-1	TRBD1	-	CASSSWGTGTGVNEQFF	TGTGCCAGCAGCTCCTGGGGGACCGGGACAGGGGTCAATGAGCAGTTCTTC
TRBV6-5	TRBJ2-1	-	once	CASSYSRGALNEQFF	TGTGCCAGCAGTTACTCGAGGGGGGCCCTAAATGAGCAGTTCTTC
TRBV5-1	TRBJ2-7	-	-	CASSLDGDEQYF	TGCGCCAGCAGCTTGGACGGGGACGAGCAGTACTTC
TRBV28	TRBJ1-2	TRBD1	-	CASSFSLLGGVYGYTF	TGTGCCAGCAGTTTTAGCCTGTTAGGGGGCGTCTATGGCTACACCTTC
TRBV28	TRBJ2-7	-	once	CASSFTYEQYF	TGTGCCAGCAGTTTCACCTACGAGCAGTACTTC
TRBV7-9	TRBJ2-7	-	-	CASSRTYEQYF	TGTGCCAGCAGCCGAACCTACGAGCAGTACTTC
TRBV7-9	TRBJ2-7	-	-	CASSAALEYEQYF	TGTGCCAGCAGTGCGGCACTAGAGTACGAGCAGTACTTC
TRBV7-9	TRBJ1-1	TRBD1	-	CASSLAETGVRVRAFF	TGTGCCAGCAGCTTAGCGGAGACAGGGGTGCGAGTCCGAGCTTTCTTT
TRBV4-1	TRBJ2-7	TRBD1	-	CASSLGQGAYEQYF	TGCGCCAGCAGCCTGGGACAGGGGGCTTACGAGCAGTACTTC
TRBV4-1	TRBJ1-1	-	-	CASSQGETEAFF	TGCGCCAGCAGCCAAGGGGAGACTGAAGCTTTCTTT
TRBV5-1	TRBJ2-3	-	-	CASSLASQDTDTQYF	TGCGCCAGCAGCTTGGCTAGCCAGGACACAGATACGCAGTATTTT
TRBV6-5	TRBJ2-1	-	-	CASSYSSAEAYNEQFF	TGTGCCAGCAGTTACTCGAGCGCGGAGGCCTACAATGAGCAGTTCTTC
TRBV7-7	TRBJ2-2	-	once	CASSPRPGELFF	TGTGCCAGCAGCCCCCGGCCCGGGGAGCTGTTTTTT
TRBV9	TRBJ2-4	-	-	CASSLREAGKNIQYF	TGTGCCAGCAGCCTACGAGAAGCTGGGAAAAACATTCAGTACTTC